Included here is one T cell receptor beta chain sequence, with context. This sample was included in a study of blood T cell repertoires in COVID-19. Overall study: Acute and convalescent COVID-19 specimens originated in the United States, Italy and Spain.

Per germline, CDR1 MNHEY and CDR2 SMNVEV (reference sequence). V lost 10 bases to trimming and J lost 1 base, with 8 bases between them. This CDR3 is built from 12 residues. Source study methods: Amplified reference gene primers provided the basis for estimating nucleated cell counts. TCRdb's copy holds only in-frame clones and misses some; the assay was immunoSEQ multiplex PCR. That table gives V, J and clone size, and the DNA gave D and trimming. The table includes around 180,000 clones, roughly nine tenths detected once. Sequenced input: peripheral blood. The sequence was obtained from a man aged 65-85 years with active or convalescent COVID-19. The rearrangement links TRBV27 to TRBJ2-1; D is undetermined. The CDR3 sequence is CATQKSYNEQFF. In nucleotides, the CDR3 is TGTGCCACACAGAAATCCTACAATGAGCAGTTCTTC.